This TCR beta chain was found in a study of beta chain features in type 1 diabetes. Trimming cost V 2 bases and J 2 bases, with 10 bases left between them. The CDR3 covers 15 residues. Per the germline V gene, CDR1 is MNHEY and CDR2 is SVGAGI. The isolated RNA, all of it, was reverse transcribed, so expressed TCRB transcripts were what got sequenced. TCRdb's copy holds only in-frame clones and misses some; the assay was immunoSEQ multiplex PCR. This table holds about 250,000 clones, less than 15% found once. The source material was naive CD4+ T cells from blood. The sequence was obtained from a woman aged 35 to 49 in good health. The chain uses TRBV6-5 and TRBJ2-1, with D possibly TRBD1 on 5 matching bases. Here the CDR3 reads CASSYDWGAYNEQFF. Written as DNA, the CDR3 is TGTGCCAGCAGTTACGACTGGGGCGCCTACAATGAGCAGTTCTTC.